The entry below describes one T cell receptor (beta chain). TCRdb's table, derived via immunoSEQ multiplex PCR, lists solely in-frame clones and lacks some. This sample has more than 200,000 clones, with more than 85% found just once. V was pared by 6 bases and J by 4 bases, with 13 bases of the junction left unmatched. The CDR3 has 17 residues. Germline-derived CDR1 and CDR2 are MGHDK and SYGVNS. The data were taken from a study of blood T cell repertoires in COVID-19. This sequence originates from a woman in her fifties or sixties with COVID-19, enrolled during active disease. Material: peripheral blood. The chain combines TRBV25-1 with TRBJ2-2; TRBD2 matches 8 bases. CDR3 region: CASRDSRGGLGTGELFF. The CDR3 nucleotides are TGTGCCAGCAGAGATTCCCGGGGGGGGTTGGGCACCGGGGAGCTGTTTTTT.